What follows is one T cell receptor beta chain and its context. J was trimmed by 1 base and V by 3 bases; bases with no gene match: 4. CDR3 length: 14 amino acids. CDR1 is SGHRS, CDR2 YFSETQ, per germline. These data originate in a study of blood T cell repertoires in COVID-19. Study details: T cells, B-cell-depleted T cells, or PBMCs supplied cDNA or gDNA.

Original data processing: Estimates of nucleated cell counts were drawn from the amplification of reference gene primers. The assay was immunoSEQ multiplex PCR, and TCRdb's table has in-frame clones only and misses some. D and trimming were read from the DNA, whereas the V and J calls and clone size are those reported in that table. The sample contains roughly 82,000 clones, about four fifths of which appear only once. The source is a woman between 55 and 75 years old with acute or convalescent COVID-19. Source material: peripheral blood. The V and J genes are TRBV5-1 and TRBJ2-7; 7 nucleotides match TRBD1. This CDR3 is CASSWGTASYEQYF. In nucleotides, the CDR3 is TGCGCCAGCAGCTGGGGGACAGCGTCCTACGAGCAGTACTTC.